The 14 T cell receptor beta chains in this list originate from one sample, sequenced in a study of blood T cell repertoires in COVID-19. Profiling relied on immunoSEQ multiplex PCR, and the TCRdb table lists in-frame clones only, not all of them. This sample yields 75,000 to 95,000 clones, of which around 74% are seen a single time; approximately 5% belongs to the top ten. The sample consisted of peripheral blood. These receptors were collected from a woman aged 80 or older with active or convalescent COVID-19.

This chain connects TRBV27 to TRBJ1-1; 7 bases are shared with TRBD1. V gave up 4 bases and J gave up 5 bases; unmatched junction bases: 7. The CDR3 runs to 14 residues. Per the germline V gene, CDR1 is MNHEY and CDR2 is SMNVEV (reference sequence). This CDR3 reads CASSWRQGRTEAFF. The CDR3 DNA follows: TGTGCCAGCAGTTGGCGACAGGGCAGGACTGAAGCTTTCTTT.

There are a few counts of this clone. The V gene is TRBV6-5, the J gene TRBJ1-6; 8 nucleotides align to TRBD1. The ends lost 7 bases at V and 6 bases at J; junction bases unmatched: 8. Germline V gives CDR1 MNHEY, CDR2 SVGAGI. CDR3 length equals 15 residues. This CDR3 is CASTSDRGGNSPLHF. The CDR3 nucleotides read TGTGCCAGCACATCCGACAGGGGAGGTAATTCACCCCTCCACTTT.

CDR3 nucleotide sequence: TGTGCCAGCAGTTTTTTGTTAGAGGCCGCGTATCAGCGGGATGAGCAGTTCTTC. As protein: CASSFLLEAAYQRDEQFF. This chain connects TRBV6-2 or TRBV6-3 to TRBJ2-1, with D tentatively TRBD2 (6 bases). Trimming took 4 bases from V and 8 from J, leaving 27 bases between them. This CDR3 has 18 residues. The V gene's germline CDR1 is MNHEY and CDR2 SVGEGT.

The CDR3 nucleotides are TGTGCCAGCAGCGTCGTCCATAGGGGAGAGCAGTTCTTC. Protein product: CASSVVHRGEQFF. The chain joins TRBV9 to TRBJ2-1; perhaps TRBD1 as D (5 bases). The CDR3 consists of 13 residues. V was cut by 2 bases and J by 10 bases, with 13 bases left in between. The germline V gene encodes CDR1 SGDLS and CDR2 YYNGEE.

The genes are TRBV27 and TRBJ1-1; D is uncertain. CDR1 is MNHEY and CDR2 is SMNVEV in the germline V gene (reference sequence). The CDR3 totals 15 residues. Deletions cut 5 bases from V and 5 bases from J, with 18 bases between. The CDR3 nucleotides read TGTGCCAGCAGTAGCGGGAAACCATGGAAGACTGAAGCTTTCTTT. Its protein product is CASSSGKPWKTEAFF.

This clone was recorded once. The CDR3 DNA follows: TGTGCCAGCAGTTTACCAGAAAACTACGAGCAGTACTTC. Amino acid sequence: CASSLPENYEQYF. This chain joins TRBV28 and TRBJ2-7; D uncertain. Between the trimmed V and J ends, which lost 2 bases and 3 bases, there was a span of 8 bases. Germline CDR1 and CDR2: MDHEN and SYDVKM. The CDR3 is 13 amino acids.

The gene calls are TRBV7-2 and TRBJ2-7; tentative D call: TRBD1 (6 bases). The germline gives CDR1 SGHTA, CDR2 FQGNSA. Between the trimmed V and J ends, which lost 4 bases and 2 bases, there was a span of 15 bases. The CDR3 runs to 15 residues. CDR3 loop: CASSSQPGETYEQYF. For the CDR3, the DNA is TGTGCCAGCAGCTCCCAGCCAGGGGAGACCTACGAGCAGTACTTC.

The V call is TRBV20-1, the J call TRBJ2-5; D is uncertain. This CDR3 has 11 amino acids. The germline gives CDR1 DFQATT, CDR2 SNEGSKA (reference sequence). The germline V and J ends were trimmed by 5 bases and 4 bases, with 8 bases remaining between them. CDR3 bases: TGCAGTGCTCCGGGTCCAGAGACCCAGTACTTC. Translated, it gives CSAPGPETQYF.

The J gene is TRBJ2-7, the V gene TRBV18; weak D call: TRBD2 (5 bases). Trimming removed 1 base at V and 5 bases at J, with 6 bases between. The CDR3 is 12 residues long. CDR1 and CDR2 (germline): KGHSH, LQKENI. For the CDR3, the DNA is TGTGCCAGCTCACCACAGAGGGACGAGCAGTACTTC. It codes for CASSPQRDEQYF.

The chain links TRBV19 to TRBJ1-2, with D tentatively TRBD1 (6 bases). Germline values: CDR1 LNHDA, CDR2 SQIVND (reference sequence). The CDR3 totals 16 residues. V lost 3 bases and J lost 0, with 14 bases in between. CDR3 sequence reads: CASSMWDRQANYGYTF. The DNA of the CDR3 is TGTGCCAGTAGTATGTGGGACCGACAGGCTAACTATGGCTACACCTTC.

This clone was counted a single time. V is TRBV11-3 and J is TRBJ2-2; TRBD1 aligns across 9 bases. V trimming: 8 bases; J trimming: 2 bases; junction bases outside the gene matches: 6. The CDR3 loop spans 15 amino acids. The germline gives CDR1 SGHNT, CDR2 YENEEA. The CDR3 here is CASGKGQGNTGELFF. CDR3 nucleotide sequence: TGTGCCAGCGGAAAGGGACAGGGTAACACCGGGGAGCTGTTTTTT.

V is TRBV2 and J is TRBJ2-7; 12 bases align to TRBD2. Germline trimming cut 8 bases from V and 2 bases from J; bases unmatched to any gene: 7. Germline assignment: CDR1 SNHLY and CDR2 FYNNEI. The CDR3 consists of 15 residues. The CDR3: CASFRTSGIPYEQYF. The CDR3 nucleotides read TGTGCCAGCTTTCGGACTAGCGGGATTCCCTACGAGCAGTACTTC.

The V call is TRBV24-1, the J call TRBJ2-2; TRBD1 matches at 7 bases. The CDR3 covers 18 residues. The germline V gene encodes CDR1 KGHDR and CDR2 SFDVKD. V dropped 3 bases and J dropped 5; count of bases not matched to a gene: 14. CDR3 sequence: CATSDPSSRQGVTGELFF. The DNA for the CDR3 is TGTGCCACCAGTGATCCTTCCTCTCGACAGGGCGTAACCGGGGAGCTGTTTTTT.

This chain uses TRBV12-5 with TRBJ2-1; 10 positions match TRBD2. This CDR3 region has 16 residues. In germline, CDR1 is LGHNT, CDR2 FRNRAP. V shed 1 base and J 3 bases; nucleotides not matched to a gene: 3. Here the CDR3 reads CASGLGIAGGYNEQFF. CDR3 DNA: TGTGCTAGTGGTTTGGGGATAGCGGGAGGCTACAATGAGCAGTTCTTC.